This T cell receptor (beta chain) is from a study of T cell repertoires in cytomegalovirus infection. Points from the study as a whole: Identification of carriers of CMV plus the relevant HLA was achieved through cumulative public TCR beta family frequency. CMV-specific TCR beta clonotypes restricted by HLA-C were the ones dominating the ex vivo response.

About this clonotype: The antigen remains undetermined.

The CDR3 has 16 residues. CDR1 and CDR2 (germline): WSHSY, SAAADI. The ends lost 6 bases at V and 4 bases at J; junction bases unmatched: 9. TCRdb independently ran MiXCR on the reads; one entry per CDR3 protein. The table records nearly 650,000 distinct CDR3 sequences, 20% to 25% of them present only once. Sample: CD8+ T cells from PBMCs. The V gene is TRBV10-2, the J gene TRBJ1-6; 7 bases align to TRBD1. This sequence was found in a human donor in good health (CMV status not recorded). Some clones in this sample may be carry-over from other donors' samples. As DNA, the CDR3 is TGCGCCAGCAGCGGACAGGATGGGGCTTATAATTCACCCCTCCACTTT. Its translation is CASSGQDGAYNSPLHF.